The T cell receptor beta chain under discussion was sequenced for a study of cytomegalovirus exposure and HLA in healthy donors. Study-wide context: In a later analysis, the approximately 110 validation repertoires were reported to have used the same platform as the approximately 620 first-cohort repertoires.

TCRdb's table, derived via immunoSEQ multiplex PCR, lists solely in-frame clones and lacks some. The repertoire holds 150,000 to 200,000 clones, with approximately 90% as singletons. This TCR derives from a man in his late teens or twenties in good health and CMV-seronegative. Material for sequencing was PBMCs.

CDR3 DNA: TGTGCCAGCAGCTTAGATGAGAGTGAAGCTTTCTTT. This encodes CASSLDESEAFF. This chain links TRBV11-3 with TRBJ1-1; no firm D call. The CDR3 totals 12 residues. Trimming cost V 0 bases and J 7 bases, with 6 bases left between them. Germline V CDR1 and CDR2: SGHNT, YENEEA.